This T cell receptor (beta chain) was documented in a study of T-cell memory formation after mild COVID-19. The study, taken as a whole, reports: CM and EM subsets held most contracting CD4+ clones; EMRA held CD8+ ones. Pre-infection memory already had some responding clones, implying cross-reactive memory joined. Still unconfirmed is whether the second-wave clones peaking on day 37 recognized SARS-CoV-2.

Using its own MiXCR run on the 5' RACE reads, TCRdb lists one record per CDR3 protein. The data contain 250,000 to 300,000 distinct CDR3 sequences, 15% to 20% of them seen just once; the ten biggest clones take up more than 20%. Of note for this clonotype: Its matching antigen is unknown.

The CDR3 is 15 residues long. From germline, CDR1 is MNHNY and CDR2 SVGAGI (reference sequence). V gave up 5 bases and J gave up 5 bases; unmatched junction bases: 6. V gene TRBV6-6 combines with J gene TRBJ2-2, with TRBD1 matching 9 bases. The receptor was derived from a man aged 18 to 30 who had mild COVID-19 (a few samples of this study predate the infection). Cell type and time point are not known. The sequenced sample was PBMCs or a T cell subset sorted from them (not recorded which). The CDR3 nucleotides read TGTGCCAGCAGTACAACAGGGGGCCGTACCGGGGAGCTGTTTTTT. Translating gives CASSTTGGRTGELFF.